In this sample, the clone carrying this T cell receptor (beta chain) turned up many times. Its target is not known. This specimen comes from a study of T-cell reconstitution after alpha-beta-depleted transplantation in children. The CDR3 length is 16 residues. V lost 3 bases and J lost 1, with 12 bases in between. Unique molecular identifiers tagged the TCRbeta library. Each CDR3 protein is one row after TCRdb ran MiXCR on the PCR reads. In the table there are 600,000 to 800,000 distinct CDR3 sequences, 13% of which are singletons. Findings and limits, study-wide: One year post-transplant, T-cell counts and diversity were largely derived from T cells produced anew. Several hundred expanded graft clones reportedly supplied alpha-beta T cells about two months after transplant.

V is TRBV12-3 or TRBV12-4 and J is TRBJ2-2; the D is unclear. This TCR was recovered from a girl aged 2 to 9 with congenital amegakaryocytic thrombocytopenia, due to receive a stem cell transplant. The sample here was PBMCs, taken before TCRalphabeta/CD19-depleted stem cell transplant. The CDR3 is CASSLWEHQNTGELFF. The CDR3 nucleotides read TGTGCCAGCAGTTTGTGGGAACATCAGAACACCGGGGAGCTGTTTTTT.